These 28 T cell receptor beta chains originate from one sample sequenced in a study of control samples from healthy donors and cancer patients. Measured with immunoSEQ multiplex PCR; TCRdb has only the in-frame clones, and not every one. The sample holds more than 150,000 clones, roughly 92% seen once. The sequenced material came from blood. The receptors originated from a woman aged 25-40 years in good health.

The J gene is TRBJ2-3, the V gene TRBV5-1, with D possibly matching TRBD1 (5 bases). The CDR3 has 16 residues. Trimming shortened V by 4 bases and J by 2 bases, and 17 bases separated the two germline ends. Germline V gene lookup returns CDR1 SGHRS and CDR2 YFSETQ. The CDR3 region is CASSLPGSGNTDTQYF. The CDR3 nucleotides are TGCGCCAGCAGCCTTCCCGGGTCAGGGAACACAGATACGCAGTATTTT.

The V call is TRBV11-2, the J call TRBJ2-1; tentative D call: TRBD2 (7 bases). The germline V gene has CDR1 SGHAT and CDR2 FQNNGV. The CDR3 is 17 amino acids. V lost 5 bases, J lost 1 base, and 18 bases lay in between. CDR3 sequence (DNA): TGTGCCAGCAGCGATTTGAGGGGGAGGGATTCCTACAATGAGCAGTTCTTC. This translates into CASSDLRGRDSYNEQFF.

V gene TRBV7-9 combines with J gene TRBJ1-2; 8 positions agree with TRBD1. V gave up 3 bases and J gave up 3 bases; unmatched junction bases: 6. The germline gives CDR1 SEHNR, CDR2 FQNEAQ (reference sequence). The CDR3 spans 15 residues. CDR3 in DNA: TGTGCCAGCAGCTTCCCAGGGGGCCCCTACTATGGCTACACCTTC. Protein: CASSFPGGPYYGYTF.

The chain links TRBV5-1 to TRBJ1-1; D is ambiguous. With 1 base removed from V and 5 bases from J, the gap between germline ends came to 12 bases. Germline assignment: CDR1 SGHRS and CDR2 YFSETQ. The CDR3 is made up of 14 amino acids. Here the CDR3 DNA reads TGCGCCAGCAGCTTGAAGGCAGCGGGGACTGAAGCTTTCTTT. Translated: CASSLKAAGTEAFF.

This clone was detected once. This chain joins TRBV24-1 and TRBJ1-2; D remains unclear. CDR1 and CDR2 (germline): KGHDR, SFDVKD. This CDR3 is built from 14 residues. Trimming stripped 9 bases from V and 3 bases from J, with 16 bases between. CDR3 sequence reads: CATPFAGTHYGYTF. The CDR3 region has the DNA TGTGCCACCCCATTCGCGGGCACCCACTATGGCTACACCTTC.

CDR3 nucleotides: TGTGCCAGCTCATTTAATGGAGAAAATTCACCCCTCCACTTT. This codes for CASSFNGENSPLHF. The chain joins TRBV21-1 to TRBJ1-6. TRBV21-1 is given as a pseudogene. The CDR3 is 14 amino acids.

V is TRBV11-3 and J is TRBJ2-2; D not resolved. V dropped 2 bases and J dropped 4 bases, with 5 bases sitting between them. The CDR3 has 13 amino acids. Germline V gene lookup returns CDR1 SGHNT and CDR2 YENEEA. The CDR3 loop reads CASSLTGTGELFF. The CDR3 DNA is TGTGCCAGCAGCTTAACGGGCACCGGGGAGCTGTTTTTT. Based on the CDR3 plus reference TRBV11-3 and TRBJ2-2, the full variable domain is EAGVVQSPRYKIIEKKQPVAFWCNPISGHNTLYWYLQNLGQGPELLIRYENEEAVDDSQLPKDRFSAERLKGVDSTLKIQPAELGDSAVYLCASSLTGTGELFFGEGSRLTVL.

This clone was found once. CDR3 amino acids: CASSFPIRDSYSYEQYF. The DNA for the CDR3 is TGTGCCAGCAGTTTCCCCATAAGGGACAGCTACTCCTACGAGCAGTACTTC. V is TRBV28 and J is TRBJ2-7; 7 bases match TRBD1. The CDR3 is 17 residues long. Germline V CDR1 and CDR2: MDHEN, SYDVKM. Trimming removed 3 bases from V and 0 bases from J; junction bases left unmatched: 11. The whole variable domain, remainder taken from reference TRBV28 and TRBJ2-7, is DVKVTQSSRYLVKRTGEKVFLECVQDMDHENMFWYRQDPGLGLRLIYFSYDVKMKEKGDIPEGYSVSREKKERFSLILESASTNQTSMYLCASSFPIRDSYSYEQYFGPGTRLTVT.

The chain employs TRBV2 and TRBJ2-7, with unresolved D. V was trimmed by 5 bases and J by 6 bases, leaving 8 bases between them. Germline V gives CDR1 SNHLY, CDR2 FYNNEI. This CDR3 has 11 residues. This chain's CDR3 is CASSLDVEQYF. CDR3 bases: TGTGCCAGCAGTCTGGACGTCGAGCAGTACTTC.

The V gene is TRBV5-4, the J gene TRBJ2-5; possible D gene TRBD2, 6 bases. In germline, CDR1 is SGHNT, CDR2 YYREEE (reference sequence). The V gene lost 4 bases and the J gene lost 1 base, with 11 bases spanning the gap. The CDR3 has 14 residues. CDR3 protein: CASSIAVGQETQYF. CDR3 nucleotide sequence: TGTGCCAGCAGCATAGCGGTTGGCCAAGAGACCCAGTACTTC.

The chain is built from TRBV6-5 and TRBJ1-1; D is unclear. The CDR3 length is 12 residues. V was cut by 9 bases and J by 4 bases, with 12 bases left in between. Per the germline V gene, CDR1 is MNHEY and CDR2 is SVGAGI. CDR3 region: CASRVGSTEAFF. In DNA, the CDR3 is TGTGCCAGTAGGGTGGGGAGCACTGAAGCTTTCTTT.

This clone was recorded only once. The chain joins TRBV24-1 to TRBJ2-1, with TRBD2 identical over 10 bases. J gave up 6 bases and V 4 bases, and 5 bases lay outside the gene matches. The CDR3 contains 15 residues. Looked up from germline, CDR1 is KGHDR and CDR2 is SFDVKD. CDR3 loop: CATSDGTSDLNEQFF. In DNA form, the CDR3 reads TGTGCCACCAGTGACGGGACTAGCGACCTCAATGAGCAGTTCTTC.

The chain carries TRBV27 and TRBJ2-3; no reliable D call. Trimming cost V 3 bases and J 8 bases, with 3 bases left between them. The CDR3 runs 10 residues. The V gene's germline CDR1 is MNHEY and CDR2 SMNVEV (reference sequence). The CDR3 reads CASSFPTQYF. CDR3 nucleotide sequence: TGTGCCAGCAGTTTCCCTACGCAGTATTTT.

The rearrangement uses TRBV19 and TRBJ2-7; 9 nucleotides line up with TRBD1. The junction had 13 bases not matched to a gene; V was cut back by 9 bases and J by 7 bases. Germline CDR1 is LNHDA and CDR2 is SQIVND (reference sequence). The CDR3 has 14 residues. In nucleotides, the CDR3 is TGTGCCAGCAGGCCCGGGACAGGGTATGGGGAGCAGTACTTC. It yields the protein CASRPGTGYGEQYF.

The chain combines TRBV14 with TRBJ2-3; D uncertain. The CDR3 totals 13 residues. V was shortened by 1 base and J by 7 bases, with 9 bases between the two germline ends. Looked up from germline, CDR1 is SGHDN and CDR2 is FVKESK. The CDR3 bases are TGTGCCAGCAGCCAAGTGAAAGGTTATACGCAGTATTTT. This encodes CASSQVKGYTQYF. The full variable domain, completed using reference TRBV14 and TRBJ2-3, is EAGVTQFPSHSVIEKGQTVTLRCDPISGHDNLYWYRRVMGKEIKFLLHFVKESKQDESGMPNNRFLAERTGGTYSTLKVQPAELEDSGVYFCASSQVKGYTQYFGPGTRLTVL.

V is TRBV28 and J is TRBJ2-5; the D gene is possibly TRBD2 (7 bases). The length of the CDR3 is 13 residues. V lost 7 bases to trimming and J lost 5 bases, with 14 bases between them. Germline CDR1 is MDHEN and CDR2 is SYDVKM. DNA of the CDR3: TGTGCCAGCATTCGGGGGGCGGAGGAGACCCAGTACTTC. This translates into CASIRGAEETQYF.

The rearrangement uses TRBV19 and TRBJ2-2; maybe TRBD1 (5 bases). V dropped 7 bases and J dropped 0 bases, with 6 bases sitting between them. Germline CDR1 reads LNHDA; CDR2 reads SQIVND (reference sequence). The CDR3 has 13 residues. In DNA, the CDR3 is TGTGCCAGTAAGGGGTCGAACACCGGGGAGCTGTTTTTT. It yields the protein CASKGSNTGELFF.

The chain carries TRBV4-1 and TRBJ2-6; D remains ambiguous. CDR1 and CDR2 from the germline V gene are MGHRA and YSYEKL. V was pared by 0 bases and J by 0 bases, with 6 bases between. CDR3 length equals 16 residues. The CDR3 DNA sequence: TGCGCCAGCAGCCAAGACGACTCCTCTGGGGCCAACGTCCTGACTTTC. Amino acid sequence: CASSQDDSSGANVLTF.

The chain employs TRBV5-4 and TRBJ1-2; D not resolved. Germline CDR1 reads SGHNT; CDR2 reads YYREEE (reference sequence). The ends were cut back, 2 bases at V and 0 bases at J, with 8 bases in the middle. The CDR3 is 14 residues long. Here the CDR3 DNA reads TGTGCCAGCAGCTTTTCCGTGTCTAACTATGGCTACACCTTC. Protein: CASSFSVSNYGYTF.

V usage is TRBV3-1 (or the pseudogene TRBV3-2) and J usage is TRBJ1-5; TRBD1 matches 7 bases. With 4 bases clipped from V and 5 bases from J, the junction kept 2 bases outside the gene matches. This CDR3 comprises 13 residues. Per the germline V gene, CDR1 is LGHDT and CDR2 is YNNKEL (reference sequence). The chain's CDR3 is CASSLDRDQPQHF. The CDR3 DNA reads TGTGCCAGCAGCCTCGACAGGGATCAGCCCCAGCATTTT.

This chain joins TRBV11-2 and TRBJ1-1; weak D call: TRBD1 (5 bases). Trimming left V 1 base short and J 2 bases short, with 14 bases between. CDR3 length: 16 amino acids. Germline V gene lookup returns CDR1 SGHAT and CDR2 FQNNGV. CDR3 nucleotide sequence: TGTGCCAGCAGCTTAGTAGCAGGGCCCACAAACACTGAAGCTTTCTTT. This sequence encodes CASSLVAGPTNTEAFF.

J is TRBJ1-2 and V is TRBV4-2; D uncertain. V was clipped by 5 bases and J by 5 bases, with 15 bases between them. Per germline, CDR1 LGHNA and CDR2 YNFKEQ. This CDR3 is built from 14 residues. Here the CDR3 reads CASSTLAGDYGYTF. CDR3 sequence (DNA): TGTGCCAGCAGCACACTGGCCGGCGATTATGGCTACACCTTC.

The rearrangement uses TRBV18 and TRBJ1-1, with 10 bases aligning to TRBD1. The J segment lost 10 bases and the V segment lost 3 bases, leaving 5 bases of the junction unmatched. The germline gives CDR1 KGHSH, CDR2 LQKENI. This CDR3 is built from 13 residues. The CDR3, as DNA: TGTGCCAGCTCACCTGGTAGGGACAGGGGAGCTTTCTTT. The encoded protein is CASSPGRDRGAFF.

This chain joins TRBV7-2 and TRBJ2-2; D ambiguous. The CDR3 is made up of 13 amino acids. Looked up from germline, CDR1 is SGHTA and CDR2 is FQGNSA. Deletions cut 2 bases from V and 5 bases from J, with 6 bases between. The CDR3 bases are TGTGCCAGCAGCTTATCCCTGACCGGGGAGCTGTTTTTT. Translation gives CASSLSLTGELFF.

CDR3 protein: CASSTSGGLYNEQFF. The CDR3 DNA reads as TGTGCCAGTAGTACTAGCGGGGGCCTCTACAATGAGCAGTTCTTC. The V and J genes are TRBV19 and TRBJ2-1, with TRBD2 identical over 10 bases. Germline V gives CDR1 LNHDA, CDR2 SQIVND (reference sequence). The CDR3 is 15 amino acids. After removal of 4 bases from V and 3 bases from J, the junction contained 3 bases not matched to a gene.

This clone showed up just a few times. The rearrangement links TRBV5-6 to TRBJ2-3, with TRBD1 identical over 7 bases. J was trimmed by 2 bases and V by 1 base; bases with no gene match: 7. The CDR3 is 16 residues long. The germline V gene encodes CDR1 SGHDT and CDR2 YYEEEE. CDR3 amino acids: CASSLLGQGDTDTQYF. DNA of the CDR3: TGTGCCAGCAGCTTGCTTGGGCAGGGGGACACAGATACGCAGTATTTT. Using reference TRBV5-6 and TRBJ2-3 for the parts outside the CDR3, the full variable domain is DAGVTQSPTHLIKTRGQQVTLRCSPKSGHDTVSWYQQALGQGPQFIFQYYEEEERQRGNFPDRFSGHQFPNYSSELNVNALLLGDSALYLCASSLLGQGDTDTQYFGPGTRLTVL.

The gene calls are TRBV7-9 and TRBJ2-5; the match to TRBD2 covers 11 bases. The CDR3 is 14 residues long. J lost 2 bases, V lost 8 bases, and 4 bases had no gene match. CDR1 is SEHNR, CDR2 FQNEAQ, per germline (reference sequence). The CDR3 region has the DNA TGTGCCAGCGTGCCTAGCGGGAGGCAAGAGACCCAGTACTTC. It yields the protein CASVPSGRQETQYF.

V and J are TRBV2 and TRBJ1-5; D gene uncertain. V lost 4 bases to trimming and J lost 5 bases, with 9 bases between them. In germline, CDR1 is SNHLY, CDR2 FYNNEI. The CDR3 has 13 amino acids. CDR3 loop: CASSAERDQPQHF. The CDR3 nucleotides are TGTGCCAGCAGTGCCGAGAGGGATCAGCCCCAGCATTTT.